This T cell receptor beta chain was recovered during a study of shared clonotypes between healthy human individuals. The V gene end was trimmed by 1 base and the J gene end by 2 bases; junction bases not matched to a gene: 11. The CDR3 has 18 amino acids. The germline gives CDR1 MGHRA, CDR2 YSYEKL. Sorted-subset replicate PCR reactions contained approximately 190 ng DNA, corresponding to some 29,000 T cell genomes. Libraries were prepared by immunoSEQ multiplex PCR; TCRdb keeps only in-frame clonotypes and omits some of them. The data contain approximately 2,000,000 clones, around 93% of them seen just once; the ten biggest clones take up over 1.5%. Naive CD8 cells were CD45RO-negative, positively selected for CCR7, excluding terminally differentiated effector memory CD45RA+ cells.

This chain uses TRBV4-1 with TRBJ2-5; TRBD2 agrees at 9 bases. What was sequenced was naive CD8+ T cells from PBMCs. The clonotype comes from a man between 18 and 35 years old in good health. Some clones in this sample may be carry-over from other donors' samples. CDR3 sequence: CASSQVRREGPTQETQYF. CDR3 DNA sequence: TGCGCCAGCAGCCAAGTTCGGCGGGAGGGTCCCACACAAGAGACCCAGTACTTC.